This T cell receptor (beta chain) was captured by sequencing in a study of cytomegalovirus exposure and HLA in healthy donors. Germline V CDR1 and CDR2: SEHNR, FQNEAQ (reference sequence). V was clipped by 3 bases and J by 0 bases, with 8 bases between them. This CDR3 contains 15 residues. About this clone itself: The antigen is undetermined.

This PCR relied on a set of 60 Vbeta primers and 13 Jbeta primers. The table came from immunoSEQ multiplex PCR; TCRdb's copy has only in-frame clones and leaves some out. The data contain roughly 120,000 clones, around three quarters of them singletons. The study, taken as a whole, reports: A reported reduction in N-insertions relative to the roughly 670-donor mean was seen in an Asian-associated ancestry cluster in a later analysis.

Sequenced material: PBMCs. The chain carries TRBV7-9 and TRBJ1-4; D not resolved. The receptor comes from a man aged 35 to 55 in good health and CMV-seronegative. The CDR3 protein is CASSFDTPTNEKLFF. In DNA form, the CDR3 reads TGTGCCAGCAGCTTTGACACACCAACTAATGAAAAACTGTTTTTT.